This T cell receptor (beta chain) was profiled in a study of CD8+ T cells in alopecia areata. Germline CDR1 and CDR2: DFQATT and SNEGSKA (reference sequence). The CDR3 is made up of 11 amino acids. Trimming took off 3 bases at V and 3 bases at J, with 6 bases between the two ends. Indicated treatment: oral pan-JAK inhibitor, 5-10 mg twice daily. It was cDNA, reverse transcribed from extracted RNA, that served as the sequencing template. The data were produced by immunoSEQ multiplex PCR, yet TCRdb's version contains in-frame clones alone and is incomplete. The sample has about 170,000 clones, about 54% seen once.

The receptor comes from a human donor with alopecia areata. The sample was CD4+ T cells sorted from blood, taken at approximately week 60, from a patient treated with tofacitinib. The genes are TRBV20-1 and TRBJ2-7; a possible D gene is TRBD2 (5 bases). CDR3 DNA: TGCAGTGCTAGGGGAGTCTACGAGCAGTACTTC. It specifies CSARGVYEQYF.